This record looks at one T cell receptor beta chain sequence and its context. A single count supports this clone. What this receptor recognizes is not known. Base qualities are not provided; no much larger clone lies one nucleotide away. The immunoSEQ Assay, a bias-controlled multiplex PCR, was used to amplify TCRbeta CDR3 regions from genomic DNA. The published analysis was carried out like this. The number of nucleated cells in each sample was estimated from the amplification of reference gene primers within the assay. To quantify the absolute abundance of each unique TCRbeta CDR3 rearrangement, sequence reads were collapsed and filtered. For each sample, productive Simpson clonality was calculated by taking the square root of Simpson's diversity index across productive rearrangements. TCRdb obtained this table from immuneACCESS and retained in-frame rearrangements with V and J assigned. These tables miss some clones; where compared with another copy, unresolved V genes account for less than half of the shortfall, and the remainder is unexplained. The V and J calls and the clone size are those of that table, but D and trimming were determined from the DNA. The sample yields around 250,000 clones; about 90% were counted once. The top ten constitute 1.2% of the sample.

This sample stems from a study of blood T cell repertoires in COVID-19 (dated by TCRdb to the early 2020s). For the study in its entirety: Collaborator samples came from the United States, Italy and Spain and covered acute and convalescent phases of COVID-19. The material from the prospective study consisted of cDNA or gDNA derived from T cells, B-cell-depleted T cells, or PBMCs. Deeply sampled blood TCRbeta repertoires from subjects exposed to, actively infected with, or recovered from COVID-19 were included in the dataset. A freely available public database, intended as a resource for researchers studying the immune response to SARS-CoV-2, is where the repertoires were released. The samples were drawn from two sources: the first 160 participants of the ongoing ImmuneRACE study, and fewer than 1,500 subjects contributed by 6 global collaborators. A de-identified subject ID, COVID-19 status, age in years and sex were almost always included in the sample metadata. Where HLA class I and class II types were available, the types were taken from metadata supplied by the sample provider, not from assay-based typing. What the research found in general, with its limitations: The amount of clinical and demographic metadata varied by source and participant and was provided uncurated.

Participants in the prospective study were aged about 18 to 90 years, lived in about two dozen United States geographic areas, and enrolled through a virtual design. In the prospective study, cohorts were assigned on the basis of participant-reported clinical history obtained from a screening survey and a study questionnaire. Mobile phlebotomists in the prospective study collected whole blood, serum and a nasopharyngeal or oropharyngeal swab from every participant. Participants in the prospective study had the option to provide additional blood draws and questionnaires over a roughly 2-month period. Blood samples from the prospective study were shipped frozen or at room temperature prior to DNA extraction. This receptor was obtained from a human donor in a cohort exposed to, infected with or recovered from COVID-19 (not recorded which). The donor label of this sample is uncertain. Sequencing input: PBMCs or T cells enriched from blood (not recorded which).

Here is the DNA: TGTGCCAGCAGTTTCGGCGGCGAGCAGTACTTC. It specifies CASSFGGEQYF. The rearranged chain carries TRBV25-1 and TRBJ2-7; no D gene can be assigned with confidence. CDR1 and CDR2, looked up from the germline V gene, are MGHDK and SYGVNS. Trimming costs V 5 bases and J 6 bases, and their ends lie 8 bases apart. The CDR3 starts with the cysteine, ends with the phenylalanine, and has 11 residues. Kept here is only the CDR3 DNA, which spans 33 bases and is read in frame from base 1.